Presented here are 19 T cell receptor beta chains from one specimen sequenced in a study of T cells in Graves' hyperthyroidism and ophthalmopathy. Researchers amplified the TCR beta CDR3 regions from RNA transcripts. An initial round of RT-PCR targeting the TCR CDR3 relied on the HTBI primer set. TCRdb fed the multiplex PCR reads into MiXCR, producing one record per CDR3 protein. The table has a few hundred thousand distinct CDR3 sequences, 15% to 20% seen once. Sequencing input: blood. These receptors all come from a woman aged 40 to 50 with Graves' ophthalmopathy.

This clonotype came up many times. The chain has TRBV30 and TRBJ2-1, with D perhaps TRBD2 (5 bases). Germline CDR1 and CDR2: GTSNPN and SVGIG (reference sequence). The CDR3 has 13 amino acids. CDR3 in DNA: TGTGGCGGCTCAAGCGGTTTTTACAATGAGCAGTTCTTC. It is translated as CGGSSGFYNEQFF.

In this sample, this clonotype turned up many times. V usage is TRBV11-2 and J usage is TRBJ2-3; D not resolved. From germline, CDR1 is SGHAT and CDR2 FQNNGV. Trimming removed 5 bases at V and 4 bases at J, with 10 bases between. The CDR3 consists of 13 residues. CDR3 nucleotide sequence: TGTGCCAGCAGCCCTCACCACCCAGATACGCAGTATTTT. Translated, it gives CASSPHHPDTQYF.

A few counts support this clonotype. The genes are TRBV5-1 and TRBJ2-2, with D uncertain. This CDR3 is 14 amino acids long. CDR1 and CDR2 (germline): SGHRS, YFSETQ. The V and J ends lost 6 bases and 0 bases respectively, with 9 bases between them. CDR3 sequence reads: CASTPLSNTGELFF. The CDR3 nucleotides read TGCGCCAGCACCCCCCTCTCGAACACCGGGGAGCTGTTTTTT.

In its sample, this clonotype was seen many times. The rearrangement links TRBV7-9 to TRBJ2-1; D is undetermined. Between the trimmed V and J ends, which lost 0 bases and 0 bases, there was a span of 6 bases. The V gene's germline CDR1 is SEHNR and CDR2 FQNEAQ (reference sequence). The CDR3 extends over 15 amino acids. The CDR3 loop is CASSLAISSYNEQFF. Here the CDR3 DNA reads TGTGCCAGCAGCTTAGCCATAAGCTCCTACAATGAGCAGTTCTTC.

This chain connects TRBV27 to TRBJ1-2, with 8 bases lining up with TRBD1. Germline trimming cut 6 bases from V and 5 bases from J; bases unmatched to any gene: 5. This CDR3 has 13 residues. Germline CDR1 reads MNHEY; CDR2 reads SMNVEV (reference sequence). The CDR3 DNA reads TGTGCCAGCAGGGGGACAGGCTTTTATGGCTACACCTTC. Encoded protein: CASRGTGFYGYTF.

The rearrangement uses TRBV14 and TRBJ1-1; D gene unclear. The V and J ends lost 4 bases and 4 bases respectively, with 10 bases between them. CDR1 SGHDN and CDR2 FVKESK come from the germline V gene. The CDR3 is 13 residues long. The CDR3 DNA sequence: TGTGCCAGCAGCCCCCAATGGGGCACTGAAGCTTTCTTT. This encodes CASSPQWGTEAFF.

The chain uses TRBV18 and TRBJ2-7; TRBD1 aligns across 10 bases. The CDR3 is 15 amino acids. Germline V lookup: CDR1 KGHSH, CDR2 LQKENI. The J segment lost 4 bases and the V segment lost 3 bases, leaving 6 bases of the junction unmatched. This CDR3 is CASSPFDRGQYEQYF. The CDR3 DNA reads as TGTGCCAGCTCACCTTTCGACAGGGGGCAATACGAGCAGTACTTC.

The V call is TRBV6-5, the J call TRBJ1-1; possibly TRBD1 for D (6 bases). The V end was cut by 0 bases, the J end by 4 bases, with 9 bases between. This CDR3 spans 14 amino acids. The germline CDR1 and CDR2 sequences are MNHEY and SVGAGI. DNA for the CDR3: TGTGCCAGCAGTTACTCGCAAGGGGGCACTGAAGCTTTCTTT. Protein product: CASSYSQGGTEAFF.

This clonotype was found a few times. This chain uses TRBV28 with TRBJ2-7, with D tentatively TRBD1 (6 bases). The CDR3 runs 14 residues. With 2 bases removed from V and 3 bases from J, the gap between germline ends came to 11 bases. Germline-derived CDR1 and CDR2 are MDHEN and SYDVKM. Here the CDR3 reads CASSLPDRIYEQYF. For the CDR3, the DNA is TGTGCCAGCAGTTTACCCGACAGGATCTACGAGCAGTACTTC.

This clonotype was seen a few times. CDR3 in DNA: TGTGCCAGCAGCTTGGTGGGCGTGGGGCATGCTTTCTTT. It codes for CASSLVGVGHAFF. The rearrangement uses TRBV3-1 and TRBJ1-1, with a tentative D call TRBD1 (5 bases). CDR1 is LGHDT and CDR2 is YNNKEL in the germline V gene (reference sequence). The CDR3 sequence is 13 residues long. V lost 5 bases, J lost 11 bases, and 18 bases lay in between.

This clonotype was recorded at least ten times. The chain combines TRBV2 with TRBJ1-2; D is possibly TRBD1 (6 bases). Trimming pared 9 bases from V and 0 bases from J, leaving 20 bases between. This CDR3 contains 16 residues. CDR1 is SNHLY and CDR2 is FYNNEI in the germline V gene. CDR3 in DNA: TGTGCCAGTCCCACCCAACGGACAGTTCCTAACTATGGCTACACCTTC. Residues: CASPTQRTVPNYGYTF.

This CDR3 is CASTRTEIYEQYF. Here the CDR3 DNA reads TGTGCCAGCACTCGGACAGAGATCTACGAGCAGTACTTC. The chain recombines TRBV7-2 with TRBJ2-7; D is perhaps TRBD1 (6 bases). The CDR3 runs to 13 residues. V lost 7 bases and J 3 bases, leaving 13 bases between the germline ends. Germline V gene data show CDR1 as SGHTA and CDR2 as FQGNSA.

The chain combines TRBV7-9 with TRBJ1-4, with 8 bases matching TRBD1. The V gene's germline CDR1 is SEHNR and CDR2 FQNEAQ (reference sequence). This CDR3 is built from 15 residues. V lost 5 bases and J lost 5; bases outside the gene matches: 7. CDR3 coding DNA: TGTGCCAGCAGCAAAAACAGGGGGTCGAATGAAAAACTGTTTTTT. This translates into CASSKNRGSNEKLFF.

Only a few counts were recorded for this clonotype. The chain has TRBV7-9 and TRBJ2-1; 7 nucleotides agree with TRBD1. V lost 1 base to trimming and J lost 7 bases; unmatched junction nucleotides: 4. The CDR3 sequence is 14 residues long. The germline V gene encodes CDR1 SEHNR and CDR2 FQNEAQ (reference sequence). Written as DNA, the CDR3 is TGTGCCAGCAGCTTAGAGGGGGCCTGGAATGAGCAGTTCTTC. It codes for CASSLEGAWNEQFF.

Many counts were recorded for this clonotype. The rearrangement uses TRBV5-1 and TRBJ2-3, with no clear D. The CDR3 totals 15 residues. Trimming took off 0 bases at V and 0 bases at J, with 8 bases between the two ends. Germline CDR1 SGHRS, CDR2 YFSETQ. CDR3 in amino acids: CASSLGSSSTDTQYF. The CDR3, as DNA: TGCGCCAGCAGCTTGGGATCTTCTAGCACAGATACGCAGTATTTT.

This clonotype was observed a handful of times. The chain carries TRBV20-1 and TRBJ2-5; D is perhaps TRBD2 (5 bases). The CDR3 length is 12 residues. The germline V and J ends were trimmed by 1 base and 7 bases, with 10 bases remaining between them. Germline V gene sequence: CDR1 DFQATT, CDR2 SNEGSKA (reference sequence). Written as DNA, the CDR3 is TGCAGTGCTAGAGGGGCAGGAGGGACCCAGTACTTC. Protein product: CSARGAGGTQYF.

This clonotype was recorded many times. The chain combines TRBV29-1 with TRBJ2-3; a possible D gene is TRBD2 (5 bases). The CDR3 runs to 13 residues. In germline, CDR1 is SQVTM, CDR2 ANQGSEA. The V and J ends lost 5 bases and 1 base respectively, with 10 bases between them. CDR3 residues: CSVIGGGTDTQYF. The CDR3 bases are TGCAGCGTTATCGGAGGTGGCACAGATACGCAGTATTTT.

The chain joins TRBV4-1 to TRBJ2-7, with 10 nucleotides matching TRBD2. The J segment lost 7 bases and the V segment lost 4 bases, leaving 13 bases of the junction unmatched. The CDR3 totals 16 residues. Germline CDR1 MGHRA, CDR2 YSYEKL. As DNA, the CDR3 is TGCGCCAGCAGCCGACGGACTAGCGGACTTCCCGGGGAGCAGTACTTC. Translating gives CASSRRTSGLPGEQYF.

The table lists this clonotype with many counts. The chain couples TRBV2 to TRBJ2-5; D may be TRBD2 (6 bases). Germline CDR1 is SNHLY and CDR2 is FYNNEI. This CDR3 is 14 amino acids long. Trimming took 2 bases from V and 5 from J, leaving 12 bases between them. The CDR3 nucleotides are TGTGCCAGCAGTGAATGGACGGGAGTTGAGACCCAGTACTTC. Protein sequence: CASSEWTGVETQYF.